Reported below is one T cell receptor beta chain. Authors' methods: Reference gene primer amplification gave nucleated cell count estimates. Only in-frame clones appear in the TCRdb table, and some are missing; sequencing was by immunoSEQ multiplex PCR. The V and J calls and clone size were taken over from that table, and D and trimming were inferred from the DNA. The table has approximately 120,000 clones, 80% seen once. This entry comes from a study of blood T cell repertoires in COVID-19. Study-level information: COVID-19 samples, acute and convalescent, were from the United States, Italy and Spain. PBMCs, B-cell-depleted T cells, or T cells provided the cDNA or gDNA that made up the material.

CDR1 SGDLS and CDR2 YYNGEE come from the germline V gene. The germline V and J ends were trimmed by 4 bases and 5 bases, with 28 bases remaining between them. The CDR3 is made up of 18 amino acids. The chain links TRBV9 to TRBJ2-7, with D tentatively TRBD2 (9 bases). Source material: peripheral blood. The sequence was collected from a human donor in a cohort sampled during active or convalescent COVID-19. CDR3 sequence (DNA): TGTGCCAGCAGCCCCCGACAGGGGAGGGGGACTAGCCCCCACGAGCAGTACTTC. This codes for CASSPRQGRGTSPHEQYF. Using reference TRBV9 and TRBJ2-7 for the parts outside the CDR3, the full variable domain is DSGVTQTPKHLITATGQRVTLRCSPRSGDLSVYWYQQSLDQGLQFLIQYYNGEERAKGNILERFSAQQFPDLHSELNLSSLELGDSALYFCASSPRQGRGTSPHEQYFGPGTRLTVT.